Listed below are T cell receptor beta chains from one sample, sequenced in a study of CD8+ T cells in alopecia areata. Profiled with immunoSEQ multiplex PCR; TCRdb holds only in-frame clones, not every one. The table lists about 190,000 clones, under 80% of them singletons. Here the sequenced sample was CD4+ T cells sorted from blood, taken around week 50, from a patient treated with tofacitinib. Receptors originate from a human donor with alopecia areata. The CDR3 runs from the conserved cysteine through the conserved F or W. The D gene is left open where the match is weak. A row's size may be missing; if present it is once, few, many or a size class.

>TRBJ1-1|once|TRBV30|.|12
CAWTLDSRVAFF
TGTGCCTGGACCCTGGACAGCCGAGTAGCTTTCTTT
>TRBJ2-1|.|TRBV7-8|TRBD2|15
CATGTSGGAWDEQFF
TGTGCCACCGGGACTAGCGGGGGGGCTTGGGATGAGCAGTTCTTC
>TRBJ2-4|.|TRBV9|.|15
CASSVGVESKNIQYF
TGTGCCAGCAGCGTAGGTGTGGAATCCAAAAACATTCAGTACTTC
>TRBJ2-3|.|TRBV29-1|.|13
CSVRLSDLSTQYF
TGCAGCGTTAGACTCTCGGACCTTTCTACGCAGTATTTT
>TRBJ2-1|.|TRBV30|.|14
CAYETGTSLNEQFF
TGTGCCTACGAAACCGGGACCTCACTCAATGAGCAGTTCTTC
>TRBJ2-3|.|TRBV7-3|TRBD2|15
CASSLVAGYTDTQYF
TGTGCCAGCAGCTTAGTAGCGGGGTACACAGATACGCAGTATTTT
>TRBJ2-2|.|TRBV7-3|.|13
CASSLMGPGELFF
TGTGCCAGCAGCTTAATGGGACCAGGGGAGCTGTTTTTT
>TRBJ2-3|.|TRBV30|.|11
CAWKIIDTQYF
TGTGCCTGGAAAATCATAGATACGCAGTATTTT
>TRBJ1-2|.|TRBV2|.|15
CASTGGAEANYGYTF
TGTGCCAGCACTGGAGGGGCAGAAGCTAACTATGGCTACACCTTC
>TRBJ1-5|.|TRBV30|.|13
CAWSDGSNQPQHF
TGTGCCTGGAGTGACGGAAGCAATCAGCCCCAGCATTTT
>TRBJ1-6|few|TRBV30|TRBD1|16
CAWRAGTGQSNSPLHF
TGTGCCTGGAGAGCCGGAACGGGACAGTCCAATTCACCCCTCCACTTT
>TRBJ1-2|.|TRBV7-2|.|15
CASSLVWGGGSGYTF
TGTGCCAGCAGCTTAGTTTGGGGGGGCGGAAGTGGCTACACCTTC
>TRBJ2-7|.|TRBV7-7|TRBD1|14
CASSQGQGAHEQYF
TGTGCCAGCAGCCAGGGACAGGGGGCCCACGAGCAGTACTTC
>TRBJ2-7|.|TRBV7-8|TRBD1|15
CASSRSQGEGTEQYF
TGTGCCAGCAGCCGGTCCCAGGGGGAAGGGACCGAGCAGTACTTC
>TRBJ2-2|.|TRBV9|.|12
CASSVVSGELFF
TGTGCCAGCAGCGTGGTATCCGGGGAGCTGTTTTTT
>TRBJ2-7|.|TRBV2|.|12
CASTGTTYEQYF
TGTGCCAGCACGGGAACTACCTACGAGCAGTACTTC
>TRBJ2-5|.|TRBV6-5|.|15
CASRRDVVRGETQYF
TGTGCCAGCAGAAGGGACGTCGTAAGAGGAGAGACCCAGTACTTC
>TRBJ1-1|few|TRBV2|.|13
CASSEQGNTEAFF
TGTGCCAGCAGTGAACAGGGGAACACTGAAGCTTTCTTT
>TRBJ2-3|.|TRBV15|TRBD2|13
CATVAGGTDTQYF
TGTGCCACCGTAGCGGGGGGTACAGATACGCAGTATTTT
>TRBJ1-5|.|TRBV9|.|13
CASSVAERQPQHF
TGTGCCAGCAGCGTAGCGGAGCGACAGCCCCAGCATTTT
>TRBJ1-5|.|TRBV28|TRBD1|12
CAAGQGYQPQHF
TGTGCCGCGGGACAGGGGTATCAGCCCCAGCATTTT
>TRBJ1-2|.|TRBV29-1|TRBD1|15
CSVGGPGQGNYGYTF
TGCAGCGTTGGCGGTCCGGGACAGGGGAACTATGGCTACACCTTC
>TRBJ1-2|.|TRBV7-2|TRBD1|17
CASSFASQGARGYGYTF
TGTGCCAGCAGCTTTGCATCACAGGGGGCGCGGGGCTATGGCTACACCTTC
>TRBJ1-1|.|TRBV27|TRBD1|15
CASSSQGAEHTEAFF
TGTGCCAGCAGTTCACAGGGGGCAGAGCACACTGAAGCTTTCTTT
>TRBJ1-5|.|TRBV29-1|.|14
CSVVQGGGNQPQHF
TGCAGCGTGGTACAGGGAGGGGGCAATCAGCCCCAGCATTTT
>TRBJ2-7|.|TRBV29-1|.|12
CSVEPGPGEQYF
TGCAGCGTTGAACCGGGACCCGGCGAGCAGTACTTC
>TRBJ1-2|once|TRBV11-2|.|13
CASSVAPPHGYTF
TGTGCCAGCAGCGTGGCGCCTCCCCATGGCTACACCTTC
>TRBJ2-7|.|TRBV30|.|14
CAWTRDWSSYEQYF
TGTGCCTGGACCCGGGACTGGAGCTCCTACGAGCAGTACTTC
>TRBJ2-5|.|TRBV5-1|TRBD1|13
CASSVTGMETQYF
TGCGCCAGCAGCGTGACAGGGATGGAGACCCAGTACTTC
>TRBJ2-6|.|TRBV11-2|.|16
CASSSHTSSGANVLTF
TGTGCCAGCAGCTCCCACACGAGCTCTGGGGCCAACGTCCTGACTTTC
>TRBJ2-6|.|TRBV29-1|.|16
CSVEGDGLTGANVLTF
TGCAGCGTTGAGGGGGACGGGCTCACCGGGGCCAACGTCCTGACTTTC
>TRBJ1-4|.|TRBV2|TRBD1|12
CASSVGQSKLFF
TGTGCCAGCAGTGTGGGACAGTCGAAACTGTTTTTT
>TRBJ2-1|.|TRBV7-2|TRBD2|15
CASSLSGGTHNEQFF
TGTGCCAGCAGCTTGAGCGGGGGGACCCACAATGAGCAGTTCTTC
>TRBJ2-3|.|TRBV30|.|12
CAWRALGDTQYF
TGTGCCTGGAGGGCACTAGGCGATACGCAGTATTTT
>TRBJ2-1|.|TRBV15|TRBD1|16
CATSGKDRGLYNEQFF
TGTGCCACCAGCGGCAAAGACAGGGGGCTTTACAATGAGCAGTTCTTC
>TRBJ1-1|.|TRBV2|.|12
CASSEAGREAFF
TGTGCCAGCAGTGAAGCGGGCAGGGAAGCTTTCTTT
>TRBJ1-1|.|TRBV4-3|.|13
CASSLRSQGEAFF
TGCGCCAGCAGCCTGCGAAGTCAGGGTGAAGCTTTCTTT
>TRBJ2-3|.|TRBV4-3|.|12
CASSQVGNTQYF
TGCGCCAGCAGCCAAGTCGGTAATACGCAGTATTTT
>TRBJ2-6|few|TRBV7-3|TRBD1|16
CASSSQGTTGANVLTF
TGTGCCAGCAGCTCACAGGGGACAACTGGGGCCAACGTCCTGACTTTC
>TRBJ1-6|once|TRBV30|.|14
CAWRGDTYNSPLHF
TGTGCCTGGAGGGGGGACACCTATAATTCACCCCTCCACTTT
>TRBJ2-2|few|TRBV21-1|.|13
CASSKEGMGELFF
TGTGCCAGCAGCAAAGAGGGAATGGGGGAGCTGTTTTTT
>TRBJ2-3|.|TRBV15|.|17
CATSRGGSDRFTDTQYF
TGTGCCACCAGCAGAGGCGGGAGTGACAGGTTCACAGATACGCAGTATTTT